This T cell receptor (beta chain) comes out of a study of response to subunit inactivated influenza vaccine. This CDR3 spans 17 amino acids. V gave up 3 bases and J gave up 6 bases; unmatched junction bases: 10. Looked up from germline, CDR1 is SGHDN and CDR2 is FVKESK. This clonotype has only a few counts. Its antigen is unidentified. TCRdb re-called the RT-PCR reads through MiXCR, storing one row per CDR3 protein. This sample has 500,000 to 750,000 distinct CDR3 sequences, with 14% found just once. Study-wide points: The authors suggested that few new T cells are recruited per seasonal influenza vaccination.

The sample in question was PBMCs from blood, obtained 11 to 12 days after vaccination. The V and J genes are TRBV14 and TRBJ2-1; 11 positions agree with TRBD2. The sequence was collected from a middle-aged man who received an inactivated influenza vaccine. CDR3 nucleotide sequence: TGTGCCAGCAGCCAGTTCCGAATAGCGGGAGGGGGCAATGAGCAGTTCTTC. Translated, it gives CASSQFRIAGGGNEQFF. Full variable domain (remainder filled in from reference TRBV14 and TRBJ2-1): EAGVTQFPSHSVIEKGQTVTLRCDPISGHDNLYWYRRVMGKEIKFLLHFVKESKQDESGMPNNRFLAERTGGTYSTLKVQPAELEDSGVYFCASSQFRIAGGGNEQFFGPGTRLTVL.